This TCR beta chain was recorded in a study of control samples from healthy donors and cancer patients. CDR1 is SGHRS, CDR2 YFSETQ, per germline. This CDR3 is built from 16 residues. Germline trimming cut 0 bases from V and 4 bases from J; bases unmatched to any gene: 7. TCRdb keeps only in-frame clones here, not all; method: immunoSEQ multiplex PCR. The sample contains under 200,000 clones, 85% to 90% of which appear only once. The origin of this receptor is a woman aged 25 to 39 in good health. The sample consisted of blood. The V call is TRBV5-1, the J call TRBJ2-3; the match to TRBD1 covers 8 bases. The CDR3 region has the DNA TGCGCCAGCAGCTTGGCCGGCAGGGGGCGCGCAGATACGCAGTATTTT. Its protein is CASSLAGRGRADTQYF.